The T cell receptor (beta chain) described here comes from a study of T cells in Graves' hyperthyroidism and ophthalmopathy. RNA transcripts gave rise to amplified TCR beta CDR3 regions. An initial round of RT-PCR targeting the TCR CDR3 relied on the HTBI primer set. TCRdb used MiXCR to reprocess the multiplex PCR reads, holding one entry per CDR3 protein. Among about 620,000 distinct CDR3 sequences listed, 15% to 20% were seen once. Trimming shortened V by 4 bases and J by 5 bases, and 15 bases separated the two germline ends. There are 14 residues in the CDR3. Germline loops: CDR1 SEHNR, CDR2 FQNEAQ (reference sequence). In this sample, this clonotype turned up many times.

This receptor was obtained from a woman aged 25 to 45 with Graves' hyperthyroidism. Specimen: blood. V usage is TRBV7-9 and J usage is TRBJ2-7; the D gene is possibly TRBD2 (5 bases). As DNA, the CDR3 is TGTGCCAGCAGCTCAACGTACGGGGTTCACGAGCAGTACTTC. It is translated as CASSSTYGVHEQYF. Drawing the rest from reference TRBV7-9 and TRBJ2-7, the complete variable domain is DTGVSQNPRHKITKRGQNVTFRCDPISEHNRLYWYRQTLGQGPEFLTYFQNEAQLEKSRLLSDRFSAERPKGSFSTLEIQRTEQGDSAMYLCASSSTYGVHEQYFGPGTRLTVT.